This passage covers 14 T cell receptor beta chains from one sample sequenced in a study of blood T cells in healthy people across ages. Next came a second PCR, run for about 7 to 11 cycles, which used a sample-barcoded 5' primer along with a J-beta primer mix. TCRdb re-called the 5' RACE reads with MiXCR, one entry per CDR3 protein. Altogether fewer than 950,000 distinct CDR3 sequences are present, 36% being singletons, with the ten largest covering over 10%. The sample comprised blood. These receptors were taken from a man aged 18 to 29 in good health.

The sample holds a few counts of this clonotype. The chain employs TRBV7-2 and TRBJ2-1; D gene unclear. Per the germline V gene, CDR1 is SGHTA and CDR2 is FQGNSA. The CDR3 contains 16 residues. Trimming cost V 0 bases and J 1 base, with 10 bases left between them. This CDR3 is CASSLALVSSYNEQFF. As DNA, the CDR3 is TGTGCCAGCAGCTTAGCGCTGGTCAGTTCCTACAATGAGCAGTTCTTC.

This chain uses TRBV7-3 with TRBJ1-5; TRBD1 matches 9 bases. There are 16 residues in the CDR3. Losses at the gene ends were 3 bases for V and 4 bases for J; bases not matched to a gene: 7. Germline V gene sequence: CDR1 SGHTA, CDR2 FQGTGA. CDR3 sequence reads: CASSLSGQGVNQPQHF. The CDR3 DNA is TGTGCCAGCAGCTTGTCGGGACAGGGAGTTAATCAGCCCCAGCATTTT.

The chain couples TRBV19 to TRBJ1-5, with 7 bases lining up with TRBD1. The CDR3 is made up of 15 amino acids. After removal of 4 bases from V and 1 base from J, the junction contained 4 bases not matched to a gene. Per the germline V gene, CDR1 is LNHDA and CDR2 is SQIVND (reference sequence). The chain's CDR3 is CASSTTDRSNQPQHF. In DNA, the CDR3 is TGTGCCAGTAGTACCACGGACAGGAGCAATCAGCCCCAGCATTTT.

The rearrangement uses TRBV10-3 and TRBJ2-5; TRBD1 matches 8 bases. The V gene end was trimmed by 6 bases and the J gene end by 4 bases; junction bases not matched to a gene: 7. Germline V gene sequence: CDR1 ENHRY, CDR2 SYGVKD. This CDR3 is built from 14 residues. The CDR3, as DNA: TGTGCCATCAGGCCTGGACAGGGTGGAGAGACCCAGTACTTC. Translation gives CAIRPGQGGETQYF.

This clonotype was observed a handful of times. The genes are TRBV7-2 and TRBJ1-4, with 11 bases identical to TRBD1. Germline loops: CDR1 SGHTA, CDR2 FQGNSA. V dropped 5 bases and J dropped 5; count of bases not matched to a gene: 4. CDR3 length equals 15 residues. The CDR3 loop reads CASSPRTGGNEKLFF. CDR3 DNA sequence: TGTGCCAGCAGCCCGAGGACAGGGGGCAATGAAAAACTGTTTTTT. The full variable domain, completed using reference TRBV7-2 and TRBJ1-4, is GAGVSQSPSNKVTEKGKDVELRCDPISGHTALYWYRQSLGQGLEFLIYFQGNSAPDKSGLPSDRFSAERTGGSVSTLTIQRTQQEDSAVYLCASSPRTGGNEKLFFGSGTQLSVL.

This clonotype was counted only a few times. The chain carries TRBV6-5 and TRBJ1-3; possibly TRBD1 for D (6 bases). The germline CDR1 and CDR2 sequences are MNHEY and SVGAGI. The V gene lost 10 bases and the J gene lost 2 bases, with 12 bases spanning the gap. This CDR3 is built from 13 residues. As DNA, the CDR3 is TGTGCCACCTGCAGGGGCACTGGAAACACCATATATTTT. Translated: CATCRGTGNTIYF.

This chain uses TRBV20-1 with TRBJ2-1; TRBD2 is a possible D gene (7 bases). TRBJ2-7 explains the end of the DNA better; the J call may be wrong. Germline V gives CDR1 DFQATT, CDR2 SNEGSKA (reference sequence). The CDR3 spans 13 residues. CDR3 nucleotides: TGCAGTAGCATGGGGGGGGCCTACAATGAGCAGTACTTC. Translated: CSSMGGAYNEQYF.

This chain links TRBV4-3 with TRBJ1-2; D is uncertain. The CDR3 totals 15 residues. V was pared by 1 base and J by 2 bases, with 11 bases between. Per germline, CDR1 LGHNA and CDR2 YSLEER. Here the CDR3 DNA reads TGCGCCAGCAGCCAAGTACCGTGGCAGAACTATGGCTACACCTTC. Translating gives CASSQVPWQNYGYTF.

DNA of the CDR3: TGCAGTGCTAGAGATGCGGTGGCAGGGAGAGAGACCCAGTACTTC. Its translation is CSARDAVAGRETQYF. V is TRBV20-1 and J is TRBJ2-7; possibly TRBD1 or TRBD2 for D (5 bases each). The assigned J gene may be wrong: the sequence end matches TRBJ2-5 better. The V gene's germline CDR1 is DFQATT and CDR2 SNEGSKA (reference sequence). This CDR3 is 15 amino acids long.

The J gene is TRBJ2-2, the V gene TRBV12-3 or TRBV12-4, with D unresolved. This CDR3 comprises 11 residues. Trimming left V 11 bases short and J 6 bases short, with 10 bases between. CDR3 in DNA: TGTGCCGGCCTGGTGGCCGGGGAGCTGTTTTTT. Amino acid sequence: CAGLVAGELFF.

This clonotype appeared a few times. The chain is built from TRBV20-1 and TRBJ2-1; the D is unclear. Trimming removed 3 bases at V and 0 bases at J, with 9 bases between. This CDR3 is built from 14 residues. The germline V gene encodes CDR1 DFQATT and CDR2 SNEGSKA (reference sequence). CDR3 in amino acids: CSASLRSSYNEQFF. As DNA, the CDR3 is TGCAGTGCTAGCCTCAGGAGCTCCTACAATGAGCAGTTCTTC.

The chain has TRBV10-3 and TRBJ1-1; D perhaps matches TRBD1 (5 bases). This CDR3 region has 20 residues. V gave up 0 bases and J gave up 1 base, with 24 bases separating them. CDR1 and CDR2 (germline): ENHRY, SYGVKD. Here the CDR3 reads CAISESTLLVTLGENTEAFF. The CDR3 region has the DNA TGTGCCATCAGTGAGTCGACTCTCCTTGTGACATTAGGGGAGAACACTGAAGCTTTCTTT.

This clonotype appeared many times. This chain connects TRBV27 to TRBJ1-6; D gene ambiguous. Germline V lookup: CDR1 MNHEY, CDR2 SMNVEV (reference sequence). V shed 8 bases and J shed 2 bases, with 7 bases lying between them. The CDR3 covers 13 residues. CDR3 coding DNA: TGTGCCAGCTCGGAACCCTATAATTCACCCCTCCACTTT. Encoded protein: CASSEPYNSPLHF.

V and J are TRBV20-1 and TRBJ2-1, with 11 bases that match TRBD2. The CDR3 is 13 residues long. From germline, CDR1 is DFQATT and CDR2 SNEGSKA (reference sequence). J gave up 9 bases and V 5 bases, and 6 bases lay outside the gene matches. DNA of the CDR3: TGCAGTGCTGAAACTAGCGGGAGTCCTGAGCAGTTCTTC. Translation: CSAETSGSPEQFF.